Sequencing of this T cell receptor beta chain was carried out in a study of blood T cell repertoires in COVID-19. This CDR3 is built from 14 residues. Germline V lookup: CDR1 SNHLY, CDR2 FYNNEI. Trimming took 8 bases from V and 3 from J; bases not matched to a gene: 7. Some clones are missing from TCRdb's copy, which holds only in-frame ones; the method was immunoSEQ multiplex PCR. The repertoire has about 140,000 clones, over 75% of them found once; the top ten carry about 1.7%. The sample was peripheral blood. This chain uses TRBV2 with TRBJ2-7; TRBD1 aligns across 10 bases. The receptor was isolated from a woman between 45 and 65 years old with acute or convalescent COVID-19. CDR3 coding DNA: TGTGCCAGCGATCACCGGGACAGGGGCTACGAGCAGTACTTC. Amino acids: CASDHRDRGYEQYF.